The clone carrying this T cell receptor (beta chain) occurred once. Its antigen is currently unknown. The sample belongs to a study of blood T cells in healthy people across ages. Study-wide results and caveats: As age increased, TCR beta diversity per million T cells fell in a roughly linear fashion.

Germline CDR1 and CDR2: SQVTM and ANQGSEA. This CDR3 is 20 amino acids long. The V gene lost 8 bases and the J gene lost 4 bases, with 37 bases spanning the gap. The use of a sample-barcoded 5' primer and a J-beta primer mix characterized a second PCR of about 7 to 12 cycles. From the 5' RACE reads, TCRdb called clonotypes with MiXCR, one entry per CDR3 protein. The profile shows under 800,000 distinct CDR3 sequences, approximately 39% of them singletons. This receptor was identified in a woman aged 55-69 years in good health. The rearrangement uses TRBV29-1 and TRBJ2-3; possible D gene TRBD2, 9 bases. The material sequenced was blood. CDR3 sequence reads: CSIASGQGPSWAGGPDTQYF. CDR3 DNA sequence: TGCAGCATAGCTTCCGGACAGGGCCCTTCCTGGGCGGGAGGGCCAGATACGCAGTATTTT.